This TCR beta chain was documented in a study of T cell changes during pregnancy in multiple sclerosis. Only in-frame clones appear in the TCRdb table, and some are missing; sequencing was by immunoSEQ multiplex PCR. The repertoire has 50,000 to 55,000 clones, over 90% of them found once; the top ten carry under 0.65%. The germline V gene has CDR1 LNHDA and CDR2 SQIVND (reference sequence). V lost 3 bases to trimming and J lost 0 bases; unmatched junction nucleotides: 7. CDR3 length: 18 amino acids. The TCR originated in a female donor with multiple sclerosis, enrolled in a pregnancy study. The V and J genes are TRBV19 and TRBJ2-1; 11 positions agree with TRBD2. The starting material was CD4+ T cells from peripheral blood mononuclear cells, obtained in the third trimester of pregnancy. CDR3 bases: TGTGCCAGTAGTATGCTAGCGGGGGGCCTTGGCTCCTACAATGAGCAGTTCTTC. It codes for CASSMLAGGLGSYNEQFF.